Below, 31 T cell receptor beta chains from the same sample are listed, as sequenced in a study of beta chain features in type 1 diabetes. Reverse transcription of all isolated RNA meant that expressed TCRB transcripts were sequenced. Assay: immunoSEQ multiplex PCR; the TCRdb copy retains only in-frame clones and omits some. In the table there are some 190,000 clones, 7.5% to 8.5% of which are singletons. General study points: For Type 1 diabetes patients, all four CD4+ subsets carried TCRB CDR3s that were moderately but significantly shorter.

Their recognized antigens are unknown. The sequencing sample was made of central memory CD4+ T cells from blood. These TCRs come from a man aged 18 to 30 with type 1 diabetes.

In this sample, this clone turned up a few times. The V call is TRBV7-2, the J call TRBJ1-5; 9 nucleotides line up with TRBD1. Per germline, CDR1 SGHTA and CDR2 FQGNSA. J gave up 2 bases and V 4 bases, and 3 bases lay outside the gene matches. The CDR3 length is 15 residues. The CDR3 loop is CASSWDRAGNQPQHF. The CDR3 DNA reads as TGTGCCAGCAGCTGGGACAGGGCTGGCAATCAGCCCCAGCATTTT.

The chain recombines TRBV28 with TRBJ1-2, with 10 bases aligning to TRBD1. CDR3 length: 15 residues. V lost 2 bases to trimming and J lost 3 bases; unmatched junction nucleotides: 3. Germline values: CDR1 MDHEN, CDR2 SYDVKM. The CDR3 reads CASSLLGTGDYGYTF. The CDR3 coding sequence is TGTGCCAGCAGTTTACTCGGGACAGGGGACTATGGCTACACCTTC.

This chain connects TRBV4-1 to TRBJ2-4; TRBD1 matches 7 bases. The CDR3 consists of 14 residues. The V segment lost 4 bases and the J segment 11 bases; nucleotides outside the gene matches: 11. Germline CDR1 and CDR2: MGHRA and YSYEKL. The CDR3: CASSRLGGQPFQYF. CDR3 DNA sequence: TGCGCCAGCAGCCGATTAGGGGGACAGCCTTTTCAGTACTTC.

This clone was recorded once. The chain recombines TRBV9 with TRBJ2-1; 12 nucleotides align to TRBD2. Unmatched junction bases numbered 6, after V lost 2 bases and J lost 9 bases. Germline loops: CDR1 SGDLS, CDR2 YYNGEE. CDR3 length: 15 residues. CDR3 sequence (DNA): TGTGCCAGCAGCGTGCGGCTAGCGGGAGGGAGTGAGCAGTTCTTC. Its protein product is CASSVRLAGGSEQFF.

This clone was seen a few times. This rearrangement joins TRBV6-6 to TRBJ2-5, with no clear D. The CDR3 has 12 residues. CDR1 MNHNY and CDR2 SVGAGI come from the germline V gene (reference sequence). The V gene lost 6 bases and the J gene lost 4 bases, with 9 bases spanning the gap. In DNA form, the CDR3 reads TGTGCCAGCAGCGCCCCGGTAGAGACCCAGTACTTC. Encoded protein: CASSAPVETQYF.

The table lists this clone with a few counts. V and J are TRBV6-6 and TRBJ1-1; tentative D call: TRBD1 (5 bases). Looked up from germline, CDR1 is MNHNY and CDR2 is SVGAGI (reference sequence). Trimming removed 6 bases at V and 1 base at J, with 9 bases between. The CDR3 is 13 amino acids. The chain's CDR3 is CASSLRGNTEAFF. CDR3 in DNA: TGTGCCAGCAGCCTTAGGGGGAACACTGAAGCTTTCTTT.

The chain combines TRBV18 with TRBJ2-5; 7 positions match TRBD2. Germline loops: CDR1 KGHSH, CDR2 LQKENI. The V gene end was trimmed by 0 bases and the J gene end by 5 bases; junction bases not matched to a gene: 12. The CDR3 has 17 amino acids. CDR3 nucleotide sequence: TGTGCCAGCTCACCACCGAACTTAGCGGCTAGCGGCGAGACCCAGTACTTC. It encodes CASSPPNLAASGETQYF. The variable domain in full, with the rest retrieved from reference TRBV18 and TRBJ2-5, is NAGVMQNPRHLVRRRGQEARLRCSPMKGHSHVYWYRQLPEEGLKFMVYLQKENIIDESGMPKERFSAEFPKEGPSILRIQQVVRGDSAAYFCASSPPNLAASGETQYFGPGTRLLVL.

A few counts support this clone. The chain has TRBV15 and TRBJ2-5, with 10 bases aligning to TRBD2. Looked up from germline, CDR1 is LNHNV and CDR2 is YYDKDF (reference sequence). CDR3 length equals 19 residues. V lost 9 bases and J lost 4; bases outside the gene matches: 23. CDR3: CATRGPQRGGLISRETQYF. In nucleotides, the CDR3 is TGTGCCACACGTGGCCCTCAGCGGGGGGGTCTTATTTCAAGAGAGACCCAGTACTTC.

This clone has only a few counts. Written as DNA, the CDR3 is TGTGCCAGTAGTATAGGGACTAGCTACAATGAGCAGTTCTTC. Protein: CASSIGTSYNEQFF. The chain couples TRBV19 to TRBJ2-1, with 7 bases matching TRBD2. Germline V lookup: CDR1 LNHDA, CDR2 SQIVND (reference sequence). V lost 1 base, J lost 3 bases, and 0 bases stayed unmatched. The CDR3 runs 14 residues.

CDR3 loop: CATSRDSSRDNEQFF. The CDR3, as DNA: TGTGCCACCAGCAGAGATTCGTCCCGGGACAATGAGCAGTTCTTC. The chain has TRBV15 and TRBJ2-1; D is uncertain. The CDR3 loop spans 15 amino acids. V dropped 0 bases and J dropped 5 bases, with 11 bases sitting between them. Looked up from germline, CDR1 is LNHNV and CDR2 is YYDKDF (reference sequence).

The J gene is TRBJ2-3, the V gene TRBV6-1; the match to TRBD2 covers 9 bases. Germline loops: CDR1 MNHNS, CDR2 SASEGT. CDR3 length equals 16 residues. V was clipped by 4 bases and J by 1 base; unmatched bases: 6. The CDR3 region is CASSAQGLAGTDTQYF. The CDR3 nucleotides read TGTGCCAGCAGTGCCCAGGGACTAGCTGGCACAGATACGCAGTATTTT.

This clone was counted many times. Here the CDR3 reads CASSDQGYGQPQHF. Written as DNA, the CDR3 is TGTGCCAGCAGTGATCAGGGTTATGGTCAGCCCCAGCATTTT. The V and J genes are TRBV2 and TRBJ1-5; possibly TRBD1 for D (5 bases). Trimming removed 3 bases at V and 6 bases at J, with 12 bases between. The germline CDR1 and CDR2 sequences are SNHLY and FYNNEI. CDR3 length: 14 amino acids.

The rearrangement uses TRBV6-5 and TRBJ2-4; 7 bases fit TRBD2. This CDR3 is 14 amino acids long. After removal of 6 bases from V and 1 base from J, the junction contained 3 bases not matched to a gene. CDR1 and CDR2 from the germline V gene are MNHEY and SVGAGI. CDR3 region: CASSLGGAKNIQYF. Written as DNA, the CDR3 is TGTGCCAGCAGCCTCGGGGGGGCCAAAAACATTCAGTACTTC.

This sequence joins TRBV5-6 and TRBJ2-3; the D is unclear. Trimming took 5 bases from V and 0 from J, leaving 13 bases between them. Germline CDR1 is SGHDT and CDR2 is YYEEEE. This CDR3 contains 15 residues. CDR3 sequence: CASRYGALSTDTQYF. The CDR3 nucleotides read TGTGCCAGCAGGTACGGAGCGTTGAGCACAGATACGCAGTATTTT.

Only a few counts were recorded for this clone. The V and J genes are TRBV5-1 and TRBJ1-1, with 9 bases that match TRBD1. The CDR3 is 14 amino acids. The ends lost 3 bases at V and 3 bases at J; junction bases unmatched: 3. Per germline, CDR1 SGHRS and CDR2 YFSETQ. CDR3 protein: CASSWGQGDTEAFF. The CDR3 DNA follows: TGCGCCAGCAGCTGGGGACAGGGTGACACTGAAGCTTTCTTT.

J is TRBJ2-2 and V is TRBV11-3, with a tentative D call TRBD1 (6 bases). V lost 1 base, J lost 10 bases, and 13 bases lay in between. Germline V gene sequence: CDR1 SGHNT, CDR2 YENEEA. The CDR3 covers 14 residues. This CDR3 is CASSLAPGAEELFF. CDR3 in DNA: TGTGCCAGCAGCTTAGCCCCAGGGGCCGAGGAGCTGTTTTTT.

This clone was seen only a few times. The V and J genes are TRBV9 and TRBJ2-3; 9 bases match TRBD2. Trimming took 7 bases from V and 4 from J; bases not matched to a gene: 7. The V gene's germline CDR1 is SGDLS and CDR2 YYNGEE. The CDR3 has 14 residues. The CDR3 DNA is TGTGCCAGCTGCTCTAGCGGGGTCGCAGATACGCAGTATTTT. It is translated as CASCSSGVADTQYF.

This clone appeared once. The chain joins TRBV18 to TRBJ1-5, with D perhaps matching TRBD1 (6 bases). The CDR3 runs to 15 residues. Germline CDR1 reads KGHSH; CDR2 reads LQKENI. V was shortened by 4 bases and J by 0 bases, with 10 bases between the two germline ends. This CDR3 reads CASSQQGDSNQPQHF. The CDR3 DNA reads TGTGCCAGCTCACAACAGGGCGATAGCAATCAGCCCCAGCATTTT. The whole variable domain, remainder taken from reference TRBV18 and TRBJ1-5, is NAGVMQNPRHLVRRRGQEARLRCSPMKGHSHVYWYRQLPEEGLKFMVYLQKENIIDESGMPKERFSAEFPKEGPSILRIQQVVRGDSAAYFCASSQQGDSNQPQHFGDGTRLSIL.

In its sample, this clone was seen a few times. V usage is TRBV6-5 and J usage is TRBJ2-7; D not resolved. Germline V gives CDR1 MNHEY, CDR2 SVGAGI. With 7 bases removed from V and 0 bases from J, the gap between germline ends came to 7 bases. The CDR3 sequence is 12 residues long. CDR3 residues: CASTSNSYEQYF. CDR3 DNA sequence: TGTGCCAGCACATCCAACTCCTACGAGCAGTACTTC.

The sample holds a few counts of this clone. J is TRBJ1-1 and V is TRBV5-6; TRBD1 matches at 7 bases. There are 14 residues in the CDR3. V lost 4 bases to trimming and J lost 3 bases; unmatched junction nucleotides: 6. Germline V CDR1 and CDR2: SGHDT, YYEEEE. The CDR3 loop is CASSARTGDTEAFF. The CDR3 coding sequence is TGTGCCAGCAGCGCGCGCACAGGGGACACTGAAGCTTTCTTT.

CDR3 nucleotides: TGTGCCTGGAGTCAGGGTAGGGGCTACACCTTC. This translates into CAWSQGRGYTF. The chain has TRBV30 and TRBJ1-2; D is possibly TRBD1 (5 bases). Germline lookup yields CDR1 GTSNPN and CDR2 SVGIG (reference sequence). V lost 2 bases and J 8 bases, leaving 9 bases between the germline ends. The CDR3 is 11 residues long.

This clone showed up just a few times. CDR3: CASSEAGLAASSYF. CDR3 nucleotides: TGTGCCAGCAGTGAAGCCGGACTAGCAGCAAGCAGTTATTTT. The rearrangement joins TRBV2 to TRBJ2-3; 8 bases match TRBD2. V gave up 0 bases and J gave up 15 bases; unmatched junction bases: 11. The germline gives CDR1 SNHLY, CDR2 FYNNEI. The CDR3 is made up of 14 amino acids.

This clone has more than one count but fewer than ten. The chain has TRBV7-9 and TRBJ2-5, with TRBD1 as a possible D gene (6 bases). Trimming removed 3 bases from V and 5 bases from J, with 13 bases in between. The CDR3 runs 14 residues. Germline loops: CDR1 SEHNR, CDR2 FQNEAQ (reference sequence). This CDR3 is CASSFYRAEETQYF. The CDR3 region has the DNA TGTGCCAGCAGCTTTTACAGGGCGGAGGAGACCCAGTACTTC.

This clone turned up a few times. CDR3: CASSYSGVNAYEQYF. The CDR3 coding sequence is TGTGCCAGCAGTTACTCGGGAGTAAATGCTTACGAGCAGTACTTC. This chain joins TRBV6-5 and TRBJ2-7, with TRBD2 as a possible D gene (5 bases). Trimming cost V 0 bases and J 4 bases, with 13 bases left between them. This CDR3 spans 15 amino acids. Germline V gene lookup returns CDR1 MNHEY and CDR2 SVGAGI.

Here the CDR3 reads CASSDRDFQETQYF. DNA of the CDR3: TGTGCCAGTAGTGATCGGGACTTCCAAGAGACCCAGTACTTC. This sequence joins TRBV19 and TRBJ2-5; tentatively, D is TRBD2 (6 bases). V gave up 5 bases and J gave up 1 base, with 11 bases separating them. Germline values: CDR1 LNHDA, CDR2 SQIVND (reference sequence). The CDR3 contains 14 residues.

A few counts support this clone. The CDR3 DNA reads TGTGCCAGCAGCTTGGCCGGGGGGCTAGTCTCTGGCTACACCTTC. Its protein product is CASSLAGGLVSGYTF. The genes are TRBV7-9 and TRBJ1-2, with D maybe TRBD1 (6 bases). V was shortened by 3 bases and J by 7 bases, with 18 bases between the two germline ends. CDR1 SEHNR and CDR2 FQNEAQ come from the germline V gene (reference sequence). The CDR3 is 15 amino acids.

In its sample, this clone was seen a few times. The CDR3 DNA follows: TGCGCCAGCAGCCAATCCCCAAACTCCTACAATGAGCAGTTCTTC. It is translated as CASSQSPNSYNEQFF. J is TRBJ2-1 and V is TRBV4-1; D not resolved. Trimming stripped 2 bases from V and 0 bases from J, with 8 bases between. In germline, CDR1 is MGHRA, CDR2 YSYEKL. The CDR3 extends over 15 amino acids.

The chain uses TRBV28 and TRBJ2-1; TRBD1 agrees at 7 bases. The CDR3 contains 15 residues. From germline, CDR1 is MDHEN and CDR2 SYDVKM. With V trimmed by 5 bases and J by 4 bases, 8 bases remained unmatched. The CDR3 reads CASSQGPGGYNEQFF. As DNA, the CDR3 is TGTGCCAGCAGTCAGGGTCCAGGGGGTTACAATGAGCAGTTCTTC. The full variable domain, with the rest looked up from reference TRBV28 and TRBJ2-1, is DVKVTQSSRYLVKRTGEKVFLECVQDMDHENMFWYRQDPGLGLRLIYFSYDVKMKEKGDIPEGYSVSREKKERFSLILESASTNQTSMYLCASSQGPGGYNEQFFGPGTRLTVL.

This clone was recorded a few times. This chain connects TRBV7-2 to TRBJ1-3; D remains unclear. The germline V and J ends were trimmed by 1 base and 0 bases, with 7 bases remaining between them. The germline V gene has CDR1 SGHTA and CDR2 FQGNSA. The CDR3 consists of 15 residues. The CDR3 region has the DNA TGTGCCAGCAGCTTAGGTCGTAGCTCTGGAAACACCATATATTTT. The encoded protein is CASSLGRSSGNTIYF.

This clone was counted a few times. The CDR3 sequence: CASSQDRISGNADTQYF. The CDR3 DNA sequence: TGCGCCAGCAGCCAAGATCGAATTAGCGGGAATGCAGATACGCAGTATTTT. The chain has TRBV4-1 and TRBJ2-3; 8 bases line up with TRBD2. Germline V gene sequence: CDR1 MGHRA, CDR2 YSYEKL. CDR3 size: 17 residues. The trim removed 0 bases at V and 4 bases at J, leaving 9 bases unmatched.

This clone was found a few times. The J gene is TRBJ2-1, the V gene TRBV5-4; no reliable D call. The CDR3 covers 15 residues. Trimming stripped 0 bases from V and 0 bases from J, with 7 bases between. The germline V gene encodes CDR1 SGHNT and CDR2 YYREEE (reference sequence). CDR3 amino acids: CASSLDPGSYNEQFF. In DNA, the CDR3 is TGTGCCAGCAGCTTGGACCCGGGCTCCTACAATGAGCAGTTCTTC.